This T cell receptor beta chain was profiled in a study of response to subunit inactivated influenza vaccine. Regarding the study as a whole: That few new T cells are recruited by each seasonal influenza vaccination was the authors' suggestion.

There are 12 residues in the CDR3. Trimming left V 2 bases short and J 13 bases short, with 12 bases between. Germline CDR1 MNHNY, CDR2 SVGAGI (reference sequence). TCRdb recomputed calls from the RT-PCR reads with MiXCR, one row per CDR3 protein. The sample yields hundreds of thousands of distinct CDR3 sequences, about 14% seen once. In the case of this clonotype: Its target is not known.

The TCR comes from a man between 45 and 60 years old who received an inactivated influenza vaccine. The chain employs TRBV6-6 and TRBJ2-1, with D tentatively TRBD2 (5 bases). Source: PBMCs from blood, taken less than 15 days before vaccination. The CDR3 reads CASSYRTELQFF. The CDR3 bases are TGTGCCAGCAGTTACCGGACTGAACTTCAGTTCTTC.